This T cell receptor (beta chain) was documented in a study of sequential checkpoint blockade in melanoma. Across the study: First-line arms were nivolumab then ipilimumab, or the reverse, randomized 1:1.

Produced via immunoSEQ multiplex PCR; TCRdb's table is partial and in-frame only. The sample shows fewer than 25,000 clones, about two thirds of them seen only once. The treatment denotes: randomized to nivolumab then ipilimumab (arm A) or the reverse (arm B). Live CD3+CD8+ CD19− CD56− cells were sorted from PBMCs. The V end was cut by 1 base, the J end by 7 bases, with 16 bases between. Germline lookup yields CDR1 LGHNA and CDR2 YSLEER. The CDR3 covers 16 residues. The rearrangement joins TRBV4-3 to TRBJ1-4; TRBD1 is a possible D gene (6 bases). This clonotype was sampled from a human donor with melanoma. The material was CD8+ T cells sorted from blood (inferred from file names), obtained from a patient given nivolumab and ipilimumab in sequence. CDR3 nucleotides: TGCGCCAGCAGCCAAGGGACATGGGGGCTTGGTGAAAAACTGTTTTTT. It codes for CASSQGTWGLGEKLFF.